This is a list of T cell receptor beta chains from one sample in a study of T-cell reconstitution after alpha-beta-depleted transplantation in children. TCRdb passed the PCR reads through MiXCR, listing each CDR3 protein once. Among hundreds of thousands of distinct CDR3 sequences listed, under 15% were seen once. The specimen was PBMCs, mostly from graft donor cells, collected 360 days after TCRalphabeta/CD19-depleted stem cell transplant. These receptors were taken from a male patient aged 10 to 17 who had a stem cell transplant for acute myeloid leukemia, so the T cells may come from the graft donor. CDR3s include the opening cysteine and the closing phenylalanine or tryptophan. A D gene is named only where the DNA matches it firmly. Clone size, where shown, is once, few, many, or a class for clones that have expanded.

V gene	CDR3 length	clone size	D gene	J gene	CDR3 protein	CDR3 DNA
TRBV5-6	17	NA	NA	TRBJ2-5	CASSLRPLGNLQETQYF	TGTGCCAGCAGCCTAAGACCCCTAGGGAACCTTCAAGAGACCCAGTACTTC
TRBV4-3	15	many	NA	TRBJ2-5	CASSQDRSGEETQYF	TGCGCCAGCAGCCAAGATAGATCAGGGGAGGAGACCCAGTACTTC
TRBV20-1	14	NA	TRBD2	TRBJ2-1	CSAREGGSLGEQFF	TGCAGTGCTAGAGAGGGCGGGAGTTTAGGTGAGCAGTTCTTC
TRBV20-1	14	NA	TRBD1	TRBJ2-3	CSAARGLGTDTQYF	TGCAGTGCTGCCAGGGGGCTCGGCACAGATACGCAGTATTTT
TRBV2	15	NA	TRBD2	TRBJ2-5	CASSSTSGAPGTQYF	TGTGCCAGCAGTTCGACTAGCGGGGCCCCAGGGACCCAGTACTTC
TRBV5-1	15	NA	TRBD2	TRBJ2-1	CASSSTSGRFDEQFF	TGCGCCAGCAGCTCGACTAGCGGGAGATTCGATGAGCAGTTCTTC
TRBV5-1	12	NA	TRBD1	TRBJ2-4	CASSRDLGQQYF	TGCGCCAGCAGCCGGGACCTGGGACAGCAGTACTTC
TRBV20-1	14	few	TRBD1	TRBJ2-5	CSARDLGGLETQYF	TGCAGTGCTAGAGATCTAGGGGGCTTGGAGACCCAGTACTTC
TRBV20-1	14	NA	NA	TRBJ2-2	CSAGYGEFAGELFF	TGCAGTGCTGGTTACGGAGAATTCGCCGGGGAGCTGTTTTTT
TRBV7-2	15	NA	NA	TRBJ1-6	CASSLALRSTPPLHF	TGTGCCAGCAGCTTAGCACTACGGTCGACGCCACCCCTCCACTTT
TRBV20-1	10	many	NA	TRBJ2-7	CSARGPEQTF	TGCAGTGCTAGAGGGCCAGAGCAAACCTTC
TRBV28	15	many	TRBD2	TRBJ2-3	CASRTAGDRTDTQYF	TGTGCCAGCAGGACAGCGGGAGATCGAACAGATACGCAGTATTTT
TRBV4-2	14	NA	TRBD1	TRBJ2-7	CASSQAGTGIEQYF	TGTGCCAGCAGCCAAGCCGGGACAGGGATCGAGCAGTACTTC
TRBV2	15	few	NA	TRBJ2-2	CASSVEGVNTGELFF	TGTGCCAGCAGTGTGGAGGGGGTGAACACCGGGGAGCTGTTTTTT
TRBV2	16	NA	TRBD2	TRBJ2-3	CATTIYGTSATDTQYF	TGTGCCACCACTATCTATGGGACTAGCGCCACAGATACGCAGTATTTT
TRBV11-2	14	few	NA	TRBJ2-7	CASSPGTTYYEQYF	TGTGCCAGCAGCCCAGGGACAACTTATTACGAGCAGTACTTC
TRBV20-1	15	few	TRBD2	TRBJ2-3	CSARSLAGGFDTQYF	TGCAGTGCTAGATCCCTAGCGGGAGGATTCGATACGCAGTATTTT
TRBV7-2	14	few	NA	TRBJ2-7	CASSSGSKGGEQYF	TGTGCCAGCAGCTCGGGCTCCAAGGGGGGGGAGCAGTACTTC
TRBV7-3	12	few	NA	TRBJ2-1	CASSLVSGEQFF	TGTGCCAGCAGCTTAGTGTCCGGGGAGCAGTTCTTC
TRBV9	14	few	NA	TRBJ2-7	CASSVSVRDYEQYF	TGTGCCAGCAGCGTCAGCGTCCGCGACTACGAGCAGTACTTC
TRBV19	16	NA	NA	TRBJ2-7	CASSIARGALSYEQYF	TGTGCCAGTAGTATCGCGAGGGGGGCCCTCTCCTACGAGCAGTACTTC
TRBV7-6	17	few	TRBD2	TRBJ2-3	CASSLLASGMLTDTQYF	TGTGCCAGCAGCTTATTAGCTAGCGGGATGCTCACAGATACGCAGTATTTT
TRBV15	15	few	NA	TRBJ2-7	CATSRAGSTFYEQYF	TGTGCCACCAGCAGAGCGGGCAGCACATTCTACGAGCAGTACTTC
TRBV29-1	13	NA	TRBD2	TRBJ2-4	CSVVGRAENIQYF	TGCAGCGTTGTCGGGAGGGCGGAAAACATTCAGTACTTC
TRBV5-8	16	NA	NA	TRBJ2-3	CASSLGITSSTDTQYF	TGTGCCAGCAGCCTAGGGATTACCTCTAGCACAGATACGCAGTATTTT
TRBV6-5	17	many	NA	TRBJ2-7	CASSYFLITLYPYEQYF	TGTGCCAGCAGTTACTTTTTGATAACCTTATACCCCTACGAGCAGTACTTC
TRBV29-1	20	many	TRBD2	TRBJ2-1	CSVAATGTSGHLSSYNEQFF	TGCAGCGTGGCTGCGACGGGGACTAGCGGACACCTCAGCTCCTACAATGAGCAGTTCTTC
TRBV20-1	14	few	TRBD1	TRBJ2-1	CSALGTGWDNEQFF	TGCAGTGCTCTGGGGACAGGGTGGGACAATGAGCAGTTCTTC
TRBV12-3/TRBV12-4	15	many	TRBD2	TRBJ2-1	CASSFTSGTYNEQFF	TGTGCCAGCAGTTTTACTAGCGGAACCTACAATGAGCAGTTCTTC
TRBV29-1	14	few	TRBD2	TRBJ2-4	CSVETAGVANIQYF	TGCAGCGTTGAAACAGCGGGAGTCGCAAACATTCAGTACTTC